This TCR beta chain was recorded in a study of monozygotic twins with inflammatory bowel disease. The CDR3 sequence is 14 residues long. Germline lookup yields CDR1 MNHNY and CDR2 SVGAGI (reference sequence). Reprocessing the 5' RACE reads, TCRdb reports a single entry for every CDR3 protein and omits DNA. The sample has about 420,000 distinct CDR3 sequences. Concerning this clonotype: Its antigen is unknown.

Findings and caveats of the study: Repertoire similarity did not differ between concordant and discordant twins, perhaps due to limited power. Sharing of clonotypes with others was lower in IBD patients than in healthy twins, and this was especially so with disease activity.

This receptor was identified in a human donor with ulcerative colitis or Crohn's disease, or a healthy co-twin of an affected twin (not recorded which). Sequenced: blood. The genes are TRBV6-6 and TRBJ1-5. Here the CDR3 reads CASSYEGDNQPQHF.